The rows below give T cell receptor beta chains drawn from one sample of a study of blood T cell repertoires in COVID-19. TCRdb's copy holds only in-frame clones and misses some; the assay was immunoSEQ multiplex PCR. The table lists about 140,000 clones, about 85% of them singletons. Specimen: peripheral blood. The receptors shown here come from a human donor with COVID-19, enrolled during active disease. The donor label of this sample is uncertain. Both conserved end residues are part of each CDR3. Fields, in order: D gene, V gene, J gene, clone size, CDR3 protein, CDR3 DNA. The D gene is left open where the match is weak. A clone size is listed for some rows: how often the clone was seen (once, few, many), or a class if it is expanded.

d_gene: TRBD1; v_gene: TRBV20-1; j_gene: TRBJ2-1; abundance: -; CDR3aa: CSASLRGQNEQFF; CDR3nt: TGCAGTGCTAGTCTCAGGGGGCAAAATGAGCAGTTCTTC
d_gene: -; v_gene: TRBV6-5; j_gene: TRBJ1-5; abundance: -; CDR3aa: CASGWGGNQPQHF; CDR3nt: TGTGCCAGCGGTTGGGGGGGCAATCAGCCCCAGCATTTT
d_gene: -; v_gene: TRBV27; j_gene: TRBJ2-3; abundance: -; CDR3aa: CASRRVRGTDTQYF; CDR3nt: TGTGCCAGCAGGCGGGTTCGAGGGACAGATACGCAGTATTTT
d_gene: TRBD1; v_gene: TRBV6-6; j_gene: TRBJ1-4; abundance: -; CDR3aa: CASSPLGQTATNEKLFF; CDR3nt: TGTGCCAGCAGTCCATTGGGACAGACTGCAACTAATGAAAAACTGTTTTTT
d_gene: -; v_gene: TRBV15; j_gene: TRBJ2-1; abundance: -; CDR3aa: CATSSALVREQFF; CDR3nt: TGTGCCACCAGCAGTGCGTTGGTTCGGGAGCAGTTCTTC
d_gene: TRBD1; v_gene: TRBV6-5; j_gene: TRBJ2-2; abundance: -; CDR3aa: CASRDRVYNTGELFF; CDR3nt: TGTGCCAGCAGGGACAGGGTCTATAACACCGGGGAGCTGTTTTTT
d_gene: -; v_gene: TRBV5-6; j_gene: TRBJ2-7; abundance: -; CDR3aa: CASSFGQGYYEQYF; CDR3nt: TGTGCCAGCAGCTTCGGGCAGGGCTACTACGAGCAGTACTTC
d_gene: -; v_gene: TRBV11-3; j_gene: TRBJ1-1; abundance: once; CDR3aa: CASSFRQVNTEAFF; CDR3nt: TGTGCCAGCAGCTTTCGACAGGTGAACACTGAAGCTTTCTTT
d_gene: TRBD1; v_gene: TRBV3-1/TRBV3-2; j_gene: TRBJ2-2; abundance: -; CDR3aa: CASSQPRDRNTGELFF; CDR3nt: TGTGCCAGCAGCCAACCCCGGGACAGGAACACCGGGGAGCTGTTTTTT
d_gene: -; v_gene: TRBV6-5; j_gene: TRBJ2-5; abundance: -; CDR3aa: CASSLTGRGETQYF; CDR3nt: TGTGCCAGCAGTTTAACAGGGAGAGGTGAGACCCAGTACTTC
d_gene: -; v_gene: TRBV9; j_gene: TRBJ2-5; abundance: -; CDR3aa: CASSVAVSRGEETQYF; CDR3nt: TGTGCCAGCAGCGTAGCAGTGAGTCGCGGAGAAGAGACCCAGTACTTC
d_gene: TRBD1; v_gene: TRBV29-1; j_gene: TRBJ1-1; abundance: -; CDR3aa: CSVAETGGWIEAFF; CDR3nt: TGCAGCGTTGCTGAGACAGGGGGCTGGATTGAAGCTTTCTTT
d_gene: TRBD1; v_gene: TRBV18; j_gene: TRBJ1-2; abundance: -; CDR3aa: CASSLSGGWIYGYTF; CDR3nt: TGTGCCAGCTCACTCTCAGGGGGCTGGATCTATGGCTACACCTTC
d_gene: TRBD1; v_gene: TRBV19; j_gene: TRBJ2-7; abundance: -; CDR3aa: CASSIQGGQGATYEQYF; CDR3nt: TGTGCCAGTAGTATCCAGGGCGGGCAGGGGGCCACCTACGAGCAGTACTTC
d_gene: TRBD2; v_gene: TRBV5-4; j_gene: TRBJ2-2; abundance: -; CDR3aa: CASSAGLAVAGELFF; CDR3nt: TGTGCCAGCAGCGCGGGACTAGCGGTGGCCGGGGAGCTGTTTTTT
d_gene: -; v_gene: TRBV5-1; j_gene: TRBJ1-1; abundance: -; CDR3aa: CASSLLSQGSSEAFF; CDR3nt: TGCGCCAGCAGCTTGCTGAGCCAGGGATCTAGTGAAGCTTTCTTT
d_gene: -; v_gene: TRBV7-2; j_gene: TRBJ2-7; abundance: -; CDR3aa: CASSRTRDTYEQYF; CDR3nt: TGTGCCAGCAGCCGTACCCGGGATACCTACGAGCAGTACTTC
d_gene: TRBD2; v_gene: TRBV5-1; j_gene: TRBJ2-7; abundance: once; CDR3aa: CASSSTRTSGSYEQYF; CDR3nt: TGCGCCAGCAGCTCCACGAGGACTAGCGGCTCCTACGAGCAGTACTTC
d_gene: TRBD1; v_gene: TRBV7-3; j_gene: TRBJ2-7; abundance: -; CDR3aa: CASSLNPGQGYEQYF; CDR3nt: TGTGCCAGCAGCTTAAACCCGGGACAGGGCTACGAGCAGTACTTC
d_gene: -; v_gene: TRBV3-1/TRBV3-2; j_gene: TRBJ1-2; abundance: -; CDR3aa: CASKQGYGYTF; CDR3nt: TGTGCCAGCAAACAGGGCTATGGCTACACCTTC
d_gene: -; v_gene: TRBV21-1; j_gene: TRBJ1-2; abundance: -; CDR3aa: CASTPQCCYGYTF; CDR3nt: TGTGCCAGCACCCCACAGTGCTGCTATGGCTACACCTTC
d_gene: -; v_gene: TRBV6-5; j_gene: TRBJ1-2; abundance: -; CDR3aa: CASRPPISRGGYTF; CDR3nt: TGTGCCAGCAGGCCCCCTATCAGCCGGGGAGGCTACACCTTC
d_gene: -; v_gene: TRBV7-9; j_gene: TRBJ1-2; abundance: once; CDR3aa: CASSWDRLGHGYTF; CDR3nt: TGTGCCAGCAGCTGGGACCGACTAGGGCATGGCTACACCTTC
d_gene: -; v_gene: TRBV5-4; j_gene: TRBJ1-1; abundance: -; CDR3aa: CASSFAGTANTEAFF; CDR3nt: TGTGCCAGCAGCTTTGCGGGGACGGCGAACACTGAAGCTTTCTTT
d_gene: -; v_gene: TRBV9; j_gene: TRBJ1-2; abundance: -; CDR3aa: CASSDPQGRFPYGYTF; CDR3nt: TGTGCCAGCAGCGACCCGCAGGGGCGTTTCCCCTATGGCTACACCTTC
d_gene: TRBD1; v_gene: TRBV10-3; j_gene: TRBJ2-2; abundance: -; CDR3aa: CAIRGDSSSRRELFF; CDR3nt: TGTGCCATCAGGGGGGACAGCTCCTCACGCAGGGAGCTGTTTTTT
d_gene: TRBD2; v_gene: TRBV5-4; j_gene: TRBJ2-3; abundance: -; CDR3aa: CASSLDRGADTQYF; CDR3nt: TGTGCCAGCAGCTTGGACCGGGGGGCAGATACGCAGTATTTT
d_gene: TRBD1; v_gene: TRBV6-5; j_gene: TRBJ1-1; abundance: -; CDR3aa: CASSYRPDRVDTEAFF; CDR3nt: TGTGCCAGCAGTTACCGCCCCGACAGGGTGGACACTGAAGCTTTCTTT
d_gene: TRBD1; v_gene: TRBV11-2; j_gene: TRBJ2-7; abundance: few; CDR3aa: CASSRTGDYEQYF; CDR3nt: TGTGCCAGCAGCCGGACAGGGGACTACGAGCAGTACTTC
d_gene: -; v_gene: TRBV12-5; j_gene: TRBJ1-3; abundance: -; CDR3aa: CASGWTGGNTIYF; CDR3nt: TGTGCTAGTGGTTGGACCGGGGGGAACACCATATATTTT
d_gene: TRBD1; v_gene: TRBV6-5; j_gene: TRBJ1-3; abundance: -; CDR3aa: CASILDRGGNTIYF; CDR3nt: TGTGCCAGCATCCTAGACAGGGGTGGAAACACCATATATTTT
d_gene: -; v_gene: TRBV6-5; j_gene: TRBJ1-1; abundance: once; CDR3aa: CASIGQPSSFF; CDR3nt: TGTGCCAGCATTGGACAGCCGAGCTCTTTCTTT
d_gene: -; v_gene: TRBV9; j_gene: TRBJ1-2; abundance: -; CDR3aa: CASTDARGFGYTF; CDR3nt: TGTGCCAGCACAGACGCCAGGGGCTTTGGCTACACCTTC
d_gene: TRBD1; v_gene: TRBV11-2; j_gene: TRBJ2-5; abundance: -; CDR3aa: CASSLSGTGIQETQYF; CDR3nt: TGTGCCAGCAGCCTTTCCGGGACAGGGATCCAAGAGACCCAGTACTTC
d_gene: -; v_gene: TRBV18; j_gene: TRBJ2-5; abundance: -; CDR3aa: CASSPQRKTQYF; CDR3nt: TGTGCCAGCTCACCACAGAGGAAGACCCAGTACTTC